The T cell receptor beta chain under discussion was sequenced for a study of cytomegalovirus exposure and HLA in healthy donors. About the study: In a later analysis, the roughly 120 validation repertoires were reported to have used the same platform as the approximately 620 first-cohort repertoires.

The length of the CDR3 is 13 residues. V lost 3 bases and J lost 7, with 9 bases in between. The germline gives CDR1 SGHAT, CDR2 FQNNGV. Overall study findings and caveats: Researchers counted roughly 150 TCR beta chains as cytomegalovirus-associated. The dataset shows that most TCR sequences were rare, while some public TCRs occurred in many donors.

Assay used: immunoSEQ multiplex PCR; TCRdb lists only in-frame clones, some missing. The table includes tens of thousands of clones, 90% to 97% detected once. Comments on this clone: Its antigen is not known.

Sequenced sample: PBMCs. The rearrangement links TRBV11-2 to TRBJ1-4; unclear D gene. The TCR originated in a woman between 18 and 29 years old in good health and CMV-seronegative. The CDR3 loop reads CASSLRMGEKLFF. For the CDR3, the DNA is TGTGCCAGCAGCTTGAGGATGGGTGAAAAACTGTTTTTT.